These T cell receptor beta chains were read from a single sample in a study of T-cell memory formation after mild COVID-19. TCRdb analysed the 5' RACE reads with MiXCR anew, one entry per CDR3 protein. Here the sample spans about half a million distinct CDR3 sequences, 15% to 20% being singletons. Sequencing was done on a sample of PBMCs or a T cell subset sorted from them (not recorded which). The source of these receptors is an adult woman who had mild COVID-19 (a few samples of this study predate the infection). Cell type and time point are not known. Each CDR3 is given with its conserved first and last residue. A D gene is named only where the DNA matches it firmly. The size of a clone is reported for some rows only, either as once, few or many, or as a class for expanded clones.

V	D	length	size	J	DNA	CDR3
TRBV4-2	.	15	many	TRBJ1-2	TGTGCCAGCAGCCAAGATCTGCTAGGAAACTATGGCTACACCTTC	CASSQDLLGNYGYTF
TRBV5-6	.	12	many	TRBJ2-3	TGTGCCAGCAGCCGGTGGAAGGATACGCAGTATTTT	CASSRWKDTQYF
TRBV5-1	.	12	few	TRBJ1-2	TGCGCCAGCAGCTCCGACAATCATGGCTACACCTTC	CASSSDNHGYTF
TRBV4-1	TRBD2	17	.	TRBJ2-3	TGCGCCAGCAGCCAGGAATGGACTAGCGGAGCCACAGATACGCAGTATTTT	CASSQEWTSGATDTQYF
TRBV20-1	TRBD1	17	few	TRBJ2-7	TGCAGTGCTTCAGGGACAGGAGCAGGTATCAGCTCCTACGAGCAGTACTTC	CSASGTGAGISSYEQYF
TRBV5-6	TRBD2	16	.	TRBJ2-1	TGTGCCAGCAGCTTGGGGCCTAGCGGTTCCTACAATGAGCAGTTCTTC	CASSLGPSGSYNEQFF
TRBV5-4	TRBD2	14	few	TRBJ2-7	TGTGCCAGCAGCCCCCCGGGGGGATCCTACGAGCAGTACTTC	CASSPPGGSYEQYF
TRBV12-3/TRBV12-4	.	19	many	TRBJ2-5	TGTGCCAGCAGTCCTCGACCGTACGCAAGCGTCTTGCCACAAGAGACCCAGTACTTC	CASSPRPYASVLPQETQYF
TRBV20-1	TRBD2	15	few	TRBJ2-3	TGCAGTGCCGGGACTAGCGGGAGGCCCACAGATACGCAGTATTTT	CSAGTSGRPTDTQYF
TRBV24-1	.	15	.	TRBJ2-5	TGTGCCACCAGTGATACCGGGACATTACAAGAGACCCAGTACTTC	CATSDTGTLQETQYF
TRBV12-3/TRBV12-4	.	14	many	TRBJ2-4	TGTGCCAGCAGTTTGCAGTTAGCCAAAAACATTCAGTACTTC	CASSLQLAKNIQYF
TRBV5-4	.	17	many	TRBJ2-3	TGTGCCAGCAGCTTGGGCCAAATGGTTTCTAGCACAGATACGCAGTATTTT	CASSLGQMVSSTDTQYF
TRBV4-3	.	15	.	TRBJ2-7	TGCGCCAGCAGCCAAGAATGGCCCCAGTTTTTCGAGCAGTACTTC	CASSQEWPQFFEQYF
TRBV3-1	TRBD2	14	.	TRBJ2-7	TGTGCCAGCAGCCAACTGGCGGGGGGGCCGGGGCAGTACTTC	CASSQLAGGPGQYF
TRBV15	.	13	few	TRBJ2-7	TGTGCCACCAGCGGTCTCCCCCTGGCCGAGCAGTACTTC	CATSGLPLAEQYF
TRBV30	.	14	few	TRBJ2-7	TGTGCCTGGAGTGTACGCGTCCAGGGCTACGAGCAGTACTTC	CAWSVRVQGYEQYF
TRBV6-5	.	15	.	TRBJ1-1	TGTGCCAGCAGTTACCCGGGCAGAGAGTACACTGAAGCTTTCTTT	CASSYPGREYTEAFF
TRBV20-1	TRBD2	16	few	TRBJ2-5	TGCAGTGCTAGAGCTTTGGCTAGCGGGGACCAAGAGACCCAGTACTTC	CSARALASGDQETQYF
TRBV5-1	.	13	many	TRBJ1-2	TGCGCCAGCAGGAGGGTACAGGACTATGGCTACACCTTC	CASRRVQDYGYTF
TRBV6-1	.	16	.	TRBJ2-2	TGTGCCAGCAGTGAGGCAGGGGGGATGGATACCGGGGAGCTGTTTTTT	CASSEAGGMDTGELFF
TRBV30	.	13	.	TRBJ1-1	TGTGCCTGGAGTGTAGACCTGGTCACTGAAGCTTTCTTT	CAWSVDLVTEAFF
TRBV4-3	TRBD2	18	.	TRBJ2-1	TGCGCCAGCAGCCAAGCGACTAGCGGAGTCAGCTCCTACAATGAGCAGTTCTTC	CASSQATSGVSSYNEQFF
TRBV9	.	16	few	TRBJ2-1	TGTGCCAGCAGCACGTGGAAAGGGGGCTCCTACAATGAGCAGTTCTTC	CASSTWKGGSYNEQFF
TRBV2	.	16	.	TRBJ1-1	TGTGCCAGCAGTGAAGCTGGGAGGGGGGGAAACACTGAAGCTTTCTTT	CASSEAGRGGNTEAFF
TRBV18	.	14	.	TRBJ2-3	TGTGCCGGGCGTGAGGGCCTCAAAACAGATACGCAGTATTTT	CAGREGLKTDTQYF
TRBV4-3	.	16	few	TRBJ2-5	TGCGCCAGCAGCCAAGAGGGAGGGGGGTTTGGAGAGACCCAGTACTTC	CASSQEGGGFGETQYF
TRBV2	TRBD1	15	few	TRBJ1-1	TGTGCCACCCAAGGGCAGGGGGCTTACGGAACTGAAGCTTTCTTT	CATQGQGAYGTEAFF
TRBV12-3/TRBV12-4	TRBD1	16	many	TRBJ2-1	TGTGCCAGCAGTTTCAGACAGGGGGCCATATACAATGAGCAGTTCTTC	CASSFRQGAIYNEQFF
TRBV5-1	.	18	few	TRBJ1-5	TGCGCCAGCAGGGAATTTATAGGGAGAGGATACGGCAATCAGCCCCAGCATTTT	CASREFIGRGYGNQPQHF
TRBV7-3	TRBD1	15	.	TRBJ2-1	TGTGCCAGCAGCTTAATGGGGACAGGGTACAATGAGCAGTTCTTC	CASSLMGTGYNEQFF
TRBV30	.	13	.	TRBJ1-1	TGTGCCTGGAGTGTACCAGGGCACACTGAAGCTTTCTTT	CAWSVPGHTEAFF
TRBV5-1	TRBD1	15	.	TRBJ1-1	TGCGCCAGCAGCTTGGAAGGGACAGGGTACACTGAAGCTTTCTTT	CASSLEGTGYTEAFF
TRBV3-1	TRBD1	14	.	TRBJ2-1	TGTGCCAGCAGCCATGCAGGGGGCCTTGATGAGCAGTTCTTC	CASSHAGGLDEQFF
TRBV29-1	.	13	few	TRBJ2-7	TGCAGCGTTGGAGGGCGGGACTCCTACGAGCAGTACTTC	CSVGGRDSYEQYF
TRBV19	.	10	.	TRBJ2-7	TGTGCCAGTAACCTAGGAAAGCAGTACTTC	CASNLGKQYF
TRBV9	.	16	few	TRBJ1-2	TGTGCCAGCAGCGTAGCTCCGGGGGGGCAGGGCTATGGCTACACCTTC	CASSVAPGGQGYGYTF
TRBV29-1	.	13	few	TRBJ1-1	TGCAGCGTTGAAGTTCGGGGGGGCACTGAAGCTTTCTTT	CSVEVRGGTEAFF
TRBV20-1	.	15	.	TRBJ1-5	TGCAGTGCTAGAGATAGGACACATAGCAATCAGCCCCAGCATTTT	CSARDRTHSNQPQHF
TRBV19	.	15	.	TRBJ2-6	TGTGCCAGTAATTCCGTCGAAAATGGGGCCAACGTCCTGACTTTC	CASNSVENGANVLTF
TRBV18	.	15	once	TRBJ1-1	TGTGCCAGCTCACCGGCCCAGACTCTGAACACTGAAGCTTTCTTT	CASSPAQTLNTEAFF
TRBV6-2/TRBV6-3	.	14	few	TRBJ2-3	TGTGCCAGCAGACTAACTCTGAGCGCAGATACGCAGTATTTT	CASRLTLSADTQYF